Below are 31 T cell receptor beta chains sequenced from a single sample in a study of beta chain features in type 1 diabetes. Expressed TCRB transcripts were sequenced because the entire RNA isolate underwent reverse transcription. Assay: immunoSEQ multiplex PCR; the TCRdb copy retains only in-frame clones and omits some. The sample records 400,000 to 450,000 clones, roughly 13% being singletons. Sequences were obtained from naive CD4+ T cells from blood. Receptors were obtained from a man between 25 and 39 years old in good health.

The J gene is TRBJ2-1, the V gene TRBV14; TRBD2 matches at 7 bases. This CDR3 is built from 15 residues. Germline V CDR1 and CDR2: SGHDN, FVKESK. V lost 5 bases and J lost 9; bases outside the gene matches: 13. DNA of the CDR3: TGTGCCAGCAGCGTTCGGGACTACCCGACCACTGAGCAGTTCTTC. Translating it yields CASSVRDYPTTEQFF.

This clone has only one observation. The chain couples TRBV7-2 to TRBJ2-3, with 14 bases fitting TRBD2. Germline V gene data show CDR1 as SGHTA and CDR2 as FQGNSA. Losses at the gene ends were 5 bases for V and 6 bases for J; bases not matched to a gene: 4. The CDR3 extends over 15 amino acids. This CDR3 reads CASSPRTSGGDTQYF. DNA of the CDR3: TGTGCCAGCAGCCCCCGGACTAGCGGGGGGGATACGCAGTATTTT.

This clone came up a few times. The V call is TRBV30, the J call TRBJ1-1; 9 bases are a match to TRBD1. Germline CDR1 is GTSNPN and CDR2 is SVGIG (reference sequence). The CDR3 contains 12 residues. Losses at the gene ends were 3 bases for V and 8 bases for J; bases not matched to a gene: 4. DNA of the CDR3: TGTGCCTGGAGCGGGACAGGGAAGGAAGCTTTCTTT. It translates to CAWSGTGKEAFF.

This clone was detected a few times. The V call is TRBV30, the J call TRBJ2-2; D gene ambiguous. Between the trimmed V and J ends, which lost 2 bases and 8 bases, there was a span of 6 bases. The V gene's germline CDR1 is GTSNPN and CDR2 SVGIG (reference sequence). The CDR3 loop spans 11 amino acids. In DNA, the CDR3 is TGTGCCTGGAGTACGTTGGGGGAGCTGTTTTTT. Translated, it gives CAWSTLGELFF.

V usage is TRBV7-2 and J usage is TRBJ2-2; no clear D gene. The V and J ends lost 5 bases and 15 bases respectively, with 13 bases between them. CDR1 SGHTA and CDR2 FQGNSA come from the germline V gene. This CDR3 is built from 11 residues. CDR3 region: CASSTPQTMFF. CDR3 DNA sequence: TGTGCCAGCAGCACCCCCCAGACGATGTTTTTT. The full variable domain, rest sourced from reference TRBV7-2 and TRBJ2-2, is GAGVSQSPSNKVTEKGKDVELRCDPISGHTALYWYRQSLGQGLEFLIYFQGNSAPDKSGLPSDRFSAERTGGSVSTLTIQRTQQEDSAVYLCASSTPQTMFFGEGSRLTVL.

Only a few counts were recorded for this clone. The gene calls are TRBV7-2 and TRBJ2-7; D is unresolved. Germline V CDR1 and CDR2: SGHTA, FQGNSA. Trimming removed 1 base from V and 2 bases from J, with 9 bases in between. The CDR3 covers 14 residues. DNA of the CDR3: TGTGCCAGCAGCTTAGGTCCGGGCCCCTACGAGCAGTACTTC. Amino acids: CASSLGPGPYEQYF.

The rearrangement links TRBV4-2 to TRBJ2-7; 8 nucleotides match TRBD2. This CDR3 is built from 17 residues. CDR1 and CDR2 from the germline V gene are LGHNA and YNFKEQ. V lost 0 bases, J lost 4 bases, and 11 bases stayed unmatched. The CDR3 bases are TGTGCCAGCAGCCAAGACGGTCATCCGGGGGGGCTGTACGAGCAGTACTTC. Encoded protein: CASSQDGHPGGLYEQYF.

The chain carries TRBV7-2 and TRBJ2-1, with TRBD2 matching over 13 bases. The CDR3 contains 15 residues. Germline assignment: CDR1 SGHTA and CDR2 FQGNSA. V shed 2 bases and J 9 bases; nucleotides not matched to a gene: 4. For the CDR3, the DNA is TGTGCCAGCAGCTTATCTACTAGCGGGAGGGGTGAGCAGTTCTTC. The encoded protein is CASSLSTSGRGEQFF.

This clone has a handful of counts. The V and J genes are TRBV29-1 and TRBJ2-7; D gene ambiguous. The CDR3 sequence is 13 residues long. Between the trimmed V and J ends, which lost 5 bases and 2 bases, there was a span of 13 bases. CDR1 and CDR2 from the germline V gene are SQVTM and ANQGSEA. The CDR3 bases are TGCAGCGTTTTCGGACCGACCACCTACGAGCAGTACTTC. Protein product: CSVFGPTTYEQYF.

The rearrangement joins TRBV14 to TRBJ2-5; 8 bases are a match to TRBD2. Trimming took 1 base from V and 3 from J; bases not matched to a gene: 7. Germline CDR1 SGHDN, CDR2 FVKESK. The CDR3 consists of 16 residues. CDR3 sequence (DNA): TGTGCCAGCAGCCAAGGGGCACTAGCGGTGAAAGAGACCCAGTACTTC. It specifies CASSQGALAVKETQYF.

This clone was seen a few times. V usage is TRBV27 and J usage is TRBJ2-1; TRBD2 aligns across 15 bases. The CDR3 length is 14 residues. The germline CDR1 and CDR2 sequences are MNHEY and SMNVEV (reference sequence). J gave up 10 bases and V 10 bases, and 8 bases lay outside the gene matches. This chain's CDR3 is CATLGLAGGNEQFF. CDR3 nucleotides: TGTGCCACCCTGGGACTAGCGGGAGGCAACGAGCAGTTCTTC.

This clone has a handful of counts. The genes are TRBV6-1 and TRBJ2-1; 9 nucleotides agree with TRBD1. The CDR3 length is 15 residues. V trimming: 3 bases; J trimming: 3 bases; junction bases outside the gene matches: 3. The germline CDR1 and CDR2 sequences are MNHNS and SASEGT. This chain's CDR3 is CASSEGTGLYNEQFF. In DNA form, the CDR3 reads TGTGCCAGCAGTGAGGGGACAGGGCTCTACAATGAGCAGTTCTTC.

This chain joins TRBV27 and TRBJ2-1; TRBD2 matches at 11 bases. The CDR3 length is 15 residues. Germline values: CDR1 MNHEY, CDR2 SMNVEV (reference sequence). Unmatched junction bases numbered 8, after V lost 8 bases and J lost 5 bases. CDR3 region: CASGSGTSGNNEQFF. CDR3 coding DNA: TGTGCCAGCGGATCCGGGACTAGCGGAAACAATGAGCAGTTCTTC.

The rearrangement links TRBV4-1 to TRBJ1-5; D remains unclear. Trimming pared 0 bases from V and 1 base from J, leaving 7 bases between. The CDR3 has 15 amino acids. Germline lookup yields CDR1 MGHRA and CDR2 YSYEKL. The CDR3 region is CASSQEAVSNQPQHF. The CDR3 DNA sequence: TGCGCCAGCAGCCAAGAGGCGGTAAGCAATCAGCCCCAGCATTTT.

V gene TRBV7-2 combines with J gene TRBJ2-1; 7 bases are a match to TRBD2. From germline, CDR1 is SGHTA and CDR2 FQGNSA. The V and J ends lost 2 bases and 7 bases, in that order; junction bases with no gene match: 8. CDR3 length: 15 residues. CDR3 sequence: CASSLTTGGSNEQFF. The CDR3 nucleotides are TGTGCCAGCAGCTTAACTACGGGAGGATCAAATGAGCAGTTCTTC.

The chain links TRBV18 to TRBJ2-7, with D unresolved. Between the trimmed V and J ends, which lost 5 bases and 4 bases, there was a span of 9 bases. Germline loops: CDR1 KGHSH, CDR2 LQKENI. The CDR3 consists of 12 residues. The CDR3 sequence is CASSASGYEQYV. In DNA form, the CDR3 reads TGTGCCAGCTCAGCGTCCGGTTACGAGCAGTACGTC.

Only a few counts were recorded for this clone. The chain's CDR3 is CASSRPQAGLNEQYF. In DNA form, the CDR3 reads TGTGCCAGCAGTCGTCCCCAAGCGGGCCTTAACGAGCAGTACTTC. V and J are TRBV27 and TRBJ2-7, with D possibly matching TRBD2 (6 bases). Germline assignment: CDR1 MNHEY and CDR2 SMNVEV (reference sequence). V lost 5 bases to trimming and J lost 5 bases, with 19 bases between them. This CDR3 contains 15 residues.

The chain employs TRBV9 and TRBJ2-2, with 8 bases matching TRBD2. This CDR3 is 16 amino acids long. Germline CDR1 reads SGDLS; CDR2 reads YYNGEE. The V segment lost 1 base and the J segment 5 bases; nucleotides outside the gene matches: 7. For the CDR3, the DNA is TGTGCCAGCAGCGTATCCCCGGGACTAGTTACCGGGGAGCTGTTTTTT. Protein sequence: CASSVSPGLVTGELFF.

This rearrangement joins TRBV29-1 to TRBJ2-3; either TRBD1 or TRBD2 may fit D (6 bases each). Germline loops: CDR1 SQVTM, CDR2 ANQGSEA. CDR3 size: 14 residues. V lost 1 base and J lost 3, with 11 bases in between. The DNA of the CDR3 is TGCAGCGTTGAAGGGGGGGCCGGGACAGATACGCAGTATTTT. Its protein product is CSVEGGAGTDTQYF.

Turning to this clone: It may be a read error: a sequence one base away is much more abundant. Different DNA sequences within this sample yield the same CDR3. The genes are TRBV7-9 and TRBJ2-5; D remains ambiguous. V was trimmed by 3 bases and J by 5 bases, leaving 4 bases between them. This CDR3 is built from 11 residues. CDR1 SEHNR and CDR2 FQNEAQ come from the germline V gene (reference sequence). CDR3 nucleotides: TGTGCCAGCAGCTTCCGGGAGACCCAGTACTTC. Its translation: CASSFRETQYF.

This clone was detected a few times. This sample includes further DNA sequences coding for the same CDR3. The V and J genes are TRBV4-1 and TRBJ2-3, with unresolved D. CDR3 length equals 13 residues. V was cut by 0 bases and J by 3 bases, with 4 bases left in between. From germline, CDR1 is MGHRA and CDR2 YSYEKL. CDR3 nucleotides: TGCGCCAGCAGCCAAGAGGGGACAGATACGCAGTATTTT. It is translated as CASSQEGTDTQYF.

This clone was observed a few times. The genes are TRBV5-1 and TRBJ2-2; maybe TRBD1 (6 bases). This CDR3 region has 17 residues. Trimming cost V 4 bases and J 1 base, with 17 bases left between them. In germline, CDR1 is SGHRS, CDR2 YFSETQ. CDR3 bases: TGCGCCAGCAGCCCGACTTCAGGGGCCAAGAACACCGGGGAGCTGTTTTTT. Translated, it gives CASSPTSGAKNTGELFF. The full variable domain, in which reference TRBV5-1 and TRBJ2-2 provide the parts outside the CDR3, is KAGVTQTPRYLIKTRGQQVTLSCSPISGHRSVSWYQQTPGQGLQFLFEYFSETQRNKGNFPGRFSGRQFSNSRSEMNVSTLELGDSALYLCASSPTSGAKNTGELFFGEGSRLTVL.

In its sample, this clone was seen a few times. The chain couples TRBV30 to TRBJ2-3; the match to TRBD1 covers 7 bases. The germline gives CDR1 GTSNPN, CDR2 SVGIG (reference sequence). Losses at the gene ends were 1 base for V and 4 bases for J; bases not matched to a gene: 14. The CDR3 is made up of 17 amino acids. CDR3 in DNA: TGTGCCTGGAGTGACAGGGGTAAAGGCTCCGGGGCAGATACGCAGTATTTT. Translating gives CAWSDRGKGSGADTQYF.

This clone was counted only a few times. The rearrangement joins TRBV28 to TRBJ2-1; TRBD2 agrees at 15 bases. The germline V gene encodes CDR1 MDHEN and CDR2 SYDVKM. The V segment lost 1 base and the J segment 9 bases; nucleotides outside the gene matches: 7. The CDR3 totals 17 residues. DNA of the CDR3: TGTGCCAGCAGTTTATCCGGGACTAGCGGGAGGTTAATTGAGCAGTTCTTC. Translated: CASSLSGTSGRLIEQFF.

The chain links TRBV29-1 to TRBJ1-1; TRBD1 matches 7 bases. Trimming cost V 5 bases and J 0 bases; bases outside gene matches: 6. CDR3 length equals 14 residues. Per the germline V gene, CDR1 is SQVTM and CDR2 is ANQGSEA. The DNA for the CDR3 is TGCAGCGTTAATCGACAGGGTATGAACACTGAAGCTTTCTTT. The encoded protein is CSVNRQGMNTEAFF.

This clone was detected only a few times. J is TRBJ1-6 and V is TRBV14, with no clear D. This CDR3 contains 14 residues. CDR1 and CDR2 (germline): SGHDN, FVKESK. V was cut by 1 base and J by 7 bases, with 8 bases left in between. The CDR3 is CASSQVQGNSPLHF. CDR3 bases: TGTGCCAGCAGCCAAGTACAAGGCAATTCACCCCTCCACTTT. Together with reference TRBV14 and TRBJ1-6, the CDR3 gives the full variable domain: EAGVTQFPSHSVIEKGQTVTLRCDPISGHDNLYWYRRVMGKEIKFLLHFVKESKQDESGMPNNRFLAERTGGTYSTLKVQPAELEDSGVYFCASSQVQGNSPLHFGNGTRLTVT.

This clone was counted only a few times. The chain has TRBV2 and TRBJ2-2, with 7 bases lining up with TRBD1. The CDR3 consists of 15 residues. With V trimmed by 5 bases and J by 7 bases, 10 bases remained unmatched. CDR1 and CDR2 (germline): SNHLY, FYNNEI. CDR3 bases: TGTGCCAGCAGTCCTACAGGGGTAACTGGCGGGGAGCTGTTTTTT. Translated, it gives CASSPTGVTGGELFF.

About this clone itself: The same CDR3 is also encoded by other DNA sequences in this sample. The CDR3 coding sequence is TGCGCCAGCAGCTTGGTTGGCGGTGGAGATACGCAGTATTTT. Residues: CASSLVGGGDTQYF. V gene TRBV5-1 combines with J gene TRBJ2-3; D uncertain. This CDR3 spans 14 amino acids. V was clipped by 0 bases and J by 5 bases, with 10 bases between them. CDR1 and CDR2 (germline): SGHRS, YFSETQ.

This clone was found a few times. CDR3 region: CASSRGVADTQYF. Written as DNA, the CDR3 is TGTGCCAGCAGCCGCGGGGTAGCAGATACGCAGTATTTT. The chain recombines TRBV14 with TRBJ2-3; D is perhaps TRBD2 (6 bases). This CDR3 is 13 amino acids long. V dropped 4 bases and J dropped 4 bases, with 9 bases sitting between them. Looked up from germline, CDR1 is SGHDN and CDR2 is FVKESK.

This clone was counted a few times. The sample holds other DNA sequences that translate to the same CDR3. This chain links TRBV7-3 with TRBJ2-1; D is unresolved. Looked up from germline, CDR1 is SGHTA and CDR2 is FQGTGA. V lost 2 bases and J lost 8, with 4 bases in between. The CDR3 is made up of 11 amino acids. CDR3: CASSLGDEQFF. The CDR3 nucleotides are TGTGCCAGCAGCTTAGGGGATGAGCAGTTCTTC.

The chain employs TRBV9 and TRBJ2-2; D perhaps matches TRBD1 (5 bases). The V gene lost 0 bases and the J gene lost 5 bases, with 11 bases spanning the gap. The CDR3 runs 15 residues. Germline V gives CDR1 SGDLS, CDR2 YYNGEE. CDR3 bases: TGTGCCAGCAGCGTAGTTGGGGCCACGACCGGGGAGCTGTTTTTT. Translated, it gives CASSVVGATTGELFF.